The following is a TCR beta chain sequence with its context. This sample was included in a study of T cell changes during pregnancy in multiple sclerosis. Produced via immunoSEQ multiplex PCR; TCRdb's table is partial and in-frame only. The sample carries about 60,000 clones, about 89% recorded once. The V gene end was trimmed by 5 bases and the J gene end by 3 bases; junction bases not matched to a gene: 19. Germline lookup yields CDR1 SGHTA and CDR2 FQGNSA. The CDR3 is 19 amino acids. This sequence was found in a female donor in good health, enrolled as a control in a pregnancy study. The sequenced sample was CD4+ T cells from peripheral blood mononuclear cells, obtained after pregnancy. This chain connects TRBV7-2 to TRBJ1-2; 9 bases are shared with TRBD1. The CDR3 sequence is CASSQTVGQGTSAHYGYTF. CDR3 nucleotides: TGTGCCAGCAGCCAAACCGTCGGACAGGGGACATCAGCCCACTATGGCTACACCTTC.